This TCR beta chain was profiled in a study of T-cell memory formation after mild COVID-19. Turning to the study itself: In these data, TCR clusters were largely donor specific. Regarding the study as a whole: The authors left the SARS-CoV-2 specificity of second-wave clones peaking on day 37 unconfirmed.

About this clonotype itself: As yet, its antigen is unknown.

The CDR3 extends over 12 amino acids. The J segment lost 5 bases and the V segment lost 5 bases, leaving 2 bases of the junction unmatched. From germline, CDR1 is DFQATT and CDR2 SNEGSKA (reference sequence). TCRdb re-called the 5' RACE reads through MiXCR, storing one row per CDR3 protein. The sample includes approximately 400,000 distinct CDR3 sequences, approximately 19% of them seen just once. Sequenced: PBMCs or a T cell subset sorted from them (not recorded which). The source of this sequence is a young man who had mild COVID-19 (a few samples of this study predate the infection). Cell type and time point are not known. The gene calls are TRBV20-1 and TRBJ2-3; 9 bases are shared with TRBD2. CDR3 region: CSAAGGIDTQYF. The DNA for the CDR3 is TGCAGTGCTGCGGGGGGGATAGATACGCAGTATTTT.